These T cell receptor beta chains were read from a single sample in a study of radiotherapy plus CTLA-4 blockade in lung cancer. Clones were sequenced by immunoSEQ multiplex PCR, and TCRdb holds only the in-frame ones, with some missing. The profile shows some 120,000 clones, 70% to 85% of them singletons. The sequenced sample was peripheral blood, obtained from a patient treated with radiotherapy plus ipilimumab. The receptors shown here come from a human donor with non-small cell lung cancer that progressed on radiotherapy plus ipilimumab. Some clones in this sample may be carry-over from other donors' samples. CDR3s leave out the opening cysteine and the closing phenylalanine or tryptophan.

cdr3_aa	cdr3_length	v_call	j_call
ASSQLETYNEQF	12	TRBV7-9	TRBJ2-1
ATSRPDRGIIGELF	14	TRBV15	TRBJ2-2
ASSAPDRLLGEQF	13	TRBV27	TRBJ2-1
ASSVALAAYNEQF	13	TRBV9	TRBJ2-1
ASSENPATNEKLF	13	TRBV28	TRBJ1-4
ASSSTTGLEQETQY	14	TRBV7-8	TRBJ2-5
ASSPRTSAAEQF	12	TRBV9	TRBJ2-1
ASSLGPGQWYPEAF	14	TRBV7-2	TRBJ1-1
AISVSSGNTDTQY	13	TRBV10-3	TRBJ2-3
ASSLDWQETQY	11	TRBV7-2	TRBJ2-5
ASSPTRDNQPQH	12	TRBV18	TRBJ1-5
ASSPRAANTEAF	12	TRBV27	TRBJ1-1
ASSFRDRNQPQH	12	TRBV7-2	TRBJ1-5
ASSFSRFYGYT	11	TRBV6-1	TRBJ1-2
ASSLVKETQY	10	TRBV7-9	TRBJ2-5
ASSDIPGRTSYGYT	14	TRBV9	TRBJ1-2
ASSESVGVSAEAF	13	TRBV25-1	TRBJ1-1
ASSVDLAGGPGETQY	15	TRBV9	TRBJ2-5
ASSLAGSDQYEQY	13	TRBV5-1	TRBJ2-7
ASSLGPGYAADTQY	14	TRBV7-8	TRBJ2-3
ASSQFRTSRISQETQY	16	TRBV7-9	TRBJ2-5
ASSFPGQGMNGYT	13	TRBV6-6	TRBJ1-2
ASSKAPGQSRGNTEAF	16	TRBV21-1	TRBJ1-1
ASSLLWEGTEAF	12	TRBV5-4	TRBJ1-1
ASSWDPGNTIY	11	TRBV6-5	TRBJ1-3
ASSSVWSEAF	10	TRBV9	TRBJ1-1
ASSHFWGEDNYGYT	14	TRBV7-8	TRBJ1-2
ASRTDSGNEQF	11	TRBV2	TRBJ2-1
ASSTRTPLYGYT	12	TRBV28	TRBJ1-2
ASSSQKGTGVTDTQY	15	TRBV11-3	TRBJ2-3
ASSSRDRVLEQY	12	TRBV5-5	TRBJ2-7
ATSRDTGQWNTEAF	14	TRBV15	TRBJ1-1
ASSLVVPSGGSTDTQY	16	TRBV11-2	TRBJ2-3
ASSIYWTKQETQY	13	TRBV19	TRBJ2-5
ASSLVVGGEKLF	12	TRBV7-9	TRBJ1-4
ASSLAGATGNTIY	13	TRBV5-4	TRBJ1-3
ASRRQGARNTGELF	14	TRBV28	TRBJ2-2
ASTRDSSNIYGYT	13	TRBV6-1	TRBJ1-2
ASSLLSGGISNQPQH	15	TRBV5-4	TRBJ1-5